The T cell receptor beta chain under discussion was sequenced for a study of cytomegalovirus exposure and HLA in healthy donors. This clone was observed a handful of times. What it recognizes is unknown. The protocol was immunoSEQ multiplex PCR, while the TCRdb copy is restricted to in-frame clones and leaves out a portion. Of some 130,000 clones listed, 80% to 90% are singletons. Trimming shortened V by 2 bases and J by 4 bases, and 12 bases separated the two germline ends. The germline V gene encodes CDR1 MGHRA and CDR2 YSYEKL. This CDR3 contains 15 residues. Points from the study as a whole: Reports described diagnosis of cytomegalovirus status by the classifier as highly specific and sensitive. Researchers reported that a few CMV-associated chains were confirmed in vitro as CMV antigen-specific.

This sequence was found in a woman aged 18-35 years in good health and CMV-seronegative. The V and J genes are TRBV4-1 and TRBJ1-5; D gene unclear. Sequenced input: PBMCs. The CDR3 reads CASSQFDGGNQPQHF. In DNA form, the CDR3 reads TGCGCCAGCAGCCAATTTGACGGAGGGAATCAGCCCCAGCATTTT.